Each of the 10 T cell receptor beta chains below was sequenced from the same sample in a study of cytomegalovirus exposure and HLA in healthy donors. The PCR was carried out with 60 Vbeta primers and 13 Jbeta primers. Using immunoSEQ multiplex PCR, the repertoire was profiled, and TCRdb retains in-frame clones only, with some absent. The data contain about 200,000 clones, more than 65% of them singletons. The sequencing sample was made of PBMCs. All receptors derive from a woman aged 25 to 39 in good health and CMV-seronegative.

This chain connects TRBV18 to TRBJ1-4; tentatively, D is TRBD1 (6 bases). Germline V gives CDR1 KGHSH, CDR2 LQKENI. This CDR3 contains 14 residues. V shed 2 bases and J shed 5 bases, with 9 bases lying between them. The CDR3 protein is CASSPGQGNEKLFF. CDR3 nucleotides: TGTGCCAGCTCACCAGGGCAGGGGAATGAAAAACTGTTTTTT.

This clone turned up a few times. The chain recombines TRBV4-3 with TRBJ1-2, with D perhaps matching TRBD1 (5 bases). This CDR3 contains 14 residues. Trimming pared 0 bases from V and 8 bases from J, leaving 13 bases between. In germline, CDR1 is LGHNA, CDR2 YSLEER. The CDR3 here is CASSQDAGVRGYTF. CDR3 nucleotides: TGCGCCAGCAGCCAAGATGCGGGGGTACGGGGCTACACCTTC.

The CDR3 sequence is CASSYRGQRTEAFF. The CDR3 DNA is TGTGCCAGCAGTTACAGGGGGCAACGCACTGAAGCTTTCTTT. The chain combines TRBV28 with TRBJ1-1, with 9 bases aligning to TRBD1. V gave up 4 bases and J gave up 4 bases; unmatched junction bases: 4. Germline V gene data show CDR1 as MDHEN and CDR2 as SYDVKM. The CDR3 has 14 residues.

V gene TRBV6-5 combines with J gene TRBJ1-2; a weak D match, TRBD1 (6 bases). This CDR3 spans 13 amino acids. CDR1 and CDR2 from the germline V gene are MNHEY and SVGAGI. V was pared by 5 bases and J by 5 bases, with 12 bases between. This CDR3 is CASSQDRRYGYTF. As DNA, the CDR3 is TGTGCCAGCAGTCAAGACAGGAGATATGGCTACACCTTC.

The table lists this clone with a few counts. The chain has TRBV5-1 and TRBJ2-5, with 9 bases that match TRBD2. Judging by the DNA end, TRBJ2-7 fits better; the J call may be wrong. Germline lookup yields CDR1 SGHRS and CDR2 YFSETQ. The CDR3 spans 17 residues. The CDR3 loop is CASSSRPVAGEGDEQYF. The CDR3 DNA follows: TGCGCCAGCAGCTCCAGGCCGGTAGCGGGAGAAGGCGACGAGCAGTACTTC.

This clone was observed a few times. The V call is TRBV7-2, the J call TRBJ1-1, with D perhaps TRBD1 (5 bases). The CDR3 is 14 residues long. V was shortened by 6 bases and J by 1 base, with 12 bases between the two germline ends. Germline lookup yields CDR1 SGHTA and CDR2 FQGNSA. The CDR3 is CASRMATGNTEAFF. The CDR3 nucleotides read TGTGCCAGCAGGATGGCCACAGGGAACACTGAAGCTTTCTTT.

This chain connects TRBV5-6 to TRBJ1-3; TRBD1 matches at 8 bases. From germline, CDR1 is SGHDT and CDR2 YYEEEE. The CDR3 runs to 15 residues. Trimming at V came to 3 bases and at J to 7 bases, leaving 9 bases not matched to a gene. In nucleotides, the CDR3 is TGTGCCAGCAGCTGGACAGGGCGGATAGTGAACACCATATATTTT. Translated: CASSWTGRIVNTIYF.

The chain couples TRBV20-1 to TRBJ1-1, with a tentative D call TRBD1 (6 bases). Trimming took off 5 bases at V and 10 bases at J, with 14 bases between the two ends. CDR1 DFQATT and CDR2 SNEGSKA come from the germline V gene (reference sequence). The CDR3 spans 11 residues. The CDR3 here is CSAQEGGGAFF. CDR3 DNA sequence: TGCAGTGCTCAAGAGGGGGGGGGAGCTTTCTTT.

The V gene is TRBV25-1, the J gene TRBJ2-2; TRBD1 agrees at 8 bases. The V gene end was trimmed by 2 bases and the J gene end by 8 bases; junction bases not matched to a gene: 10. This CDR3 is built from 16 residues. Looked up from germline, CDR1 is MGHDK and CDR2 is SYGVNS. For the CDR3, the DNA is TGTGCCAGCAGTGAAGCTGACTCCCGGGACAGGGGGGAGCTGTTTTTT. As protein: CASSEADSRDRGELFF.

The CDR3 sequence: CASKRTGELFF. In DNA form, the CDR3 reads TGTGCCAGCAAACGGACCGGGGAGCTGTTTTTT. V and J are TRBV2 and TRBJ2-2; D unresolved. Trimming took 7 bases from V and 5 from J, leaving 5 bases between them. This CDR3 is built from 11 residues. CDR1 SNHLY and CDR2 FYNNEI come from the germline V gene.